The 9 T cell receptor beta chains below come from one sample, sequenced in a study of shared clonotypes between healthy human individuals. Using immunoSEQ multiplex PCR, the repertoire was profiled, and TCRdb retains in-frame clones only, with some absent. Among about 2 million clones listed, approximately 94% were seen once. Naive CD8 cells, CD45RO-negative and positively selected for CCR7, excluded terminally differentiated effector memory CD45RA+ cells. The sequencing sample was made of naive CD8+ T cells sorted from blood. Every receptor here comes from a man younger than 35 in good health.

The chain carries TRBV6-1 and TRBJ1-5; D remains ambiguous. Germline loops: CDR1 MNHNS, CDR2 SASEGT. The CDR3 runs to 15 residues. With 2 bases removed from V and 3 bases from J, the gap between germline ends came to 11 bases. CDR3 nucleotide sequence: TGTGCCAGCAGTGAAAGCCGGCTACTCAATCAGCCCCAGCATTTT. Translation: CASSESRLLNQPQHF.

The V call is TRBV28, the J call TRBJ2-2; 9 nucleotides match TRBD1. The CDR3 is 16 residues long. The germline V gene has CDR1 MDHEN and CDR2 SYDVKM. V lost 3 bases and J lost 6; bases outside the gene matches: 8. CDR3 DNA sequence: TGTGCCAGCAGTTTCATAGCCGGGACAGGGCCCGGGGAGCTGTTTTTT. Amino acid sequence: CASSFIAGTGPGELFF. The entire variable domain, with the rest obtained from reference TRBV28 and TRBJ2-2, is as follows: DVKVTQSSRYLVKRTGEKVFLECVQDMDHENMFWYRQDPGLGLRLIYFSYDVKMKEKGDIPEGYSVSREKKERFSLILESASTNQTSMYLCASSFIAGTGPGELFFGEGSRLTVL.

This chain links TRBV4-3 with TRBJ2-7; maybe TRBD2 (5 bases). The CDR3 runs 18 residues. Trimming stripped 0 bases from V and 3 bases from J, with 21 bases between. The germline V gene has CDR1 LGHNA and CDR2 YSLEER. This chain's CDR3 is CASSQDPAGTGSFYEQYF. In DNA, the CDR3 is TGCGCCAGCAGCCAAGATCCGGCGGGCACGGGGTCCTTCTACGAGCAGTACTTC.

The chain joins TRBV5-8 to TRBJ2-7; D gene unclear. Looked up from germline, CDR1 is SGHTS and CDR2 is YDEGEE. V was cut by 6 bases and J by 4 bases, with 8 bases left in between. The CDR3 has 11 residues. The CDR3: CASTLAYEQYF. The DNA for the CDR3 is TGTGCCAGCACATTGGCGTACGAGCAGTACTTC.

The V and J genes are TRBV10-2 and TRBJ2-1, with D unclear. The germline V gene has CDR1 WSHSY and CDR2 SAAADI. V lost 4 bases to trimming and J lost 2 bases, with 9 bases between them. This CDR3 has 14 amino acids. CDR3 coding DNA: TGCGCCAGCAGTGTGGAAGGAGCCTACAATGAGCAGTTCTTC. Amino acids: CASSVEGAYNEQFF.

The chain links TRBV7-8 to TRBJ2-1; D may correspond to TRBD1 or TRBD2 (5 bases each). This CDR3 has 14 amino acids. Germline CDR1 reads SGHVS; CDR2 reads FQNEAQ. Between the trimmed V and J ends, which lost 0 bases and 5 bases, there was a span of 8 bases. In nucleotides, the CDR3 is TGTGCCAGCAGCTTAGCGGGGGTACACAATGAGCAGTTCTTC. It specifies CASSLAGVHNEQFF.

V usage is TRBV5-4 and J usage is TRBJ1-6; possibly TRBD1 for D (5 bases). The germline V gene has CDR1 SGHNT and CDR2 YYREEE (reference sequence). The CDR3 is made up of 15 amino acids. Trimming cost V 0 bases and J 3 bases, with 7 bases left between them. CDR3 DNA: TGTGCCAGCAGCTTGGGGAGGGGCTATAATTCACCCCTCCACTTT. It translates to CASSLGRGYNSPLHF.

The CDR3 DNA sequence: TGTGCCACCAGCAGAGCAGACAGGGGAGGGGAGACCCAGTACTTC. Its translation is CATSRADRGGETQYF. The V and J genes are TRBV15 and TRBJ2-5; tentatively, D is TRBD1 (8 bases). This CDR3 has 15 residues. V was shortened by 1 base and J by 5 bases, with 14 bases between the two germline ends. Germline loops: CDR1 LNHNV, CDR2 YYDKDF (reference sequence).

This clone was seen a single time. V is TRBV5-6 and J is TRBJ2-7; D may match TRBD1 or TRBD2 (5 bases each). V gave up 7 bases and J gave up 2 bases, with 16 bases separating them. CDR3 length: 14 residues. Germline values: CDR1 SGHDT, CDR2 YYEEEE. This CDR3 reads CASGTGTGTYEQYF. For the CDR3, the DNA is TGTGCCAGCGGAACCGGGACGGGGACCTACGAGCAGTACTTC. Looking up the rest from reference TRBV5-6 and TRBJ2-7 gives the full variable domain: DAGVTQSPTHLIKTRGQQVTLRCSPKSGHDTVSWYQQALGQGPQFIFQYYEEEERQRGNFPDRFSGHQFPNYSSELNVNALLLGDSALYLCASGTGTGTYEQYFGPGTRLTVT.